This entry concerns a single T cell receptor beta chain. What it recognizes is unknown. The CDR3 consists of 19 residues. CDR1 LGHNA and CDR2 YNFKEQ come from the germline V gene. V was clipped by 4 bases and J by 0 bases; unmatched bases: 12. This sample was taken from a study of blood T cells in healthy people across ages. Study-wide findings and caveats: As age increased, TCR beta diversity per million T cells fell in a roughly linear fashion.

At least 6 micrograms of total RNA were extracted per sample. A sample-barcoded 5' primer and a J-beta primer mix were used in a second PCR of about 7 to 11 cycles. TCRdb fed the 5' RACE reads into MiXCR, producing one record per CDR3 protein. The table lists 1.6 million or so distinct CDR3 sequences, roughly a third of them singletons. The clonotype originates from a woman aged 25 to 39 in good health. The sequencing input was blood. The gene calls are TRBV4-2 and TRBJ2-1; 10 bases fit TRBD2. CDR3 nucleotides: TGTGCCAGCAGCCGCCAATTAGCGGGGGGCTCCAGCTCCTACAATGAGCAGTTCTTC. As protein: CASSRQLAGGSSSYNEQFF.